The 17 T cell receptor beta chains reported below all come from one sample, sequenced in a study of blood T cell repertoires in COVID-19. TCRdb keeps only in-frame clones here, not all; method: immunoSEQ multiplex PCR. The sample lists over 60,000 clones, 80% to 90% occurring once. What was sequenced was peripheral blood. Receptors were obtained from a woman older than 75 with active COVID-19.

The genes are TRBV27 and TRBJ1-3; D perhaps matches TRBD1 (6 bases). Germline lookup yields CDR1 MNHEY and CDR2 SMNVEV (reference sequence). V lost 8 bases to trimming and J lost 0 bases, with 11 bases between them. The CDR3 length is 14 residues. DNA of the CDR3: TGTGCCAGCCAGGACAGCCTCTCTGGAAACACCATATATTTT. Amino acid sequence: CASQDSLSGNTIYF.

The chain employs TRBV7-2 and TRBJ1-2; D may be TRBD1 (5 bases). Germline V gives CDR1 SGHTA, CDR2 FQGNSA. V was pared by 5 bases and J by 2 bases, with 15 bases between. The CDR3 is 15 amino acids. In DNA, the CDR3 is TGTGCCAGCAGCCCCCAACCCCGGGGGAACTATGGCTACACCTTC. It is translated as CASSPQPRGNYGYTF.

The chain combines TRBV5-5 with TRBJ1-1, with D possibly TRBD1 on 6 matching bases. Germline V gene data show CDR1 as SGHKS and CDR2 as YYEKEE (reference sequence). V was clipped by 4 bases and J by 2 bases, with 12 bases between them. The CDR3 length is 14 residues. The CDR3 is CASSRTAVNTEAFF. The CDR3 coding sequence is TGTGCCAGCAGCCGGACAGCCGTAAACACTGAAGCTTTCTTT.

This chain connects TRBV7-9 to TRBJ2-7; 8 nucleotides line up with TRBD1. Trimming at V came to 4 bases and at J to 5 bases, leaving 7 bases not matched to a gene. The CDR3 consists of 14 residues. The V gene's germline CDR1 is SEHNR and CDR2 FQNEAQ (reference sequence). The CDR3, as DNA: TGTGCCAGCAGCTCGACGGACAGGGTCCACGAGCAGTACTTC. The encoded protein is CASSSTDRVHEQYF.

The V call is TRBV4-1, the J call TRBJ1-6, with a tentative D call TRBD1 (5 bases). The germline V gene encodes CDR1 MGHRA and CDR2 YSYEKL. This CDR3 region has 15 residues. V gave up 3 bases and J gave up 7 bases, with 13 bases separating them. The CDR3 region is CASSQGLGGNSPLHF. The CDR3 DNA sequence: TGCGCCAGCAGCCAGGGACTCGGGGGGAATTCACCCCTCCACTTT.

This clone was seen only a few times. This rearrangement joins TRBV7-2 to TRBJ1-6; D is perhaps TRBD1 (6 bases). Germline CDR1 and CDR2: SGHTA and FQGNSA. CDR3 length: 15 amino acids. Trimming shortened V by 3 bases and J by 5 bases, and 11 bases separated the two germline ends. The CDR3 coding sequence is TGTGCCAGCAGCTTCCAAGGACAGAATAATTCACCCCTCCACTTT. Translation: CASSFQGQNNSPLHF.

This clone was detected once. V usage is TRBV5-1 and J usage is TRBJ2-1, with 11 bases aligning to TRBD2. The CDR3 covers 15 residues. V trimming: 7 bases; J trimming: 3 bases; junction bases outside the gene matches: 6. The germline V gene encodes CDR1 SGHRS and CDR2 YFSETQ. The CDR3 sequence is CASATGTSGYNEQFF. The CDR3 nucleotides read TGCGCCAGCGCAACCGGGACTAGCGGCTACAATGAGCAGTTCTTC. Full variable domain (remainder filled in from reference TRBV5-1 and TRBJ2-1): KAGVTQTPRYLIKTRGQQVTLSCSPISGHRSVSWYQQTPGQGLQFLFEYFSETQRNKGNFPGRFSGRQFSNSRSEMNVSTLELGDSALYLCASATGTSGYNEQFFGPGTRLTVL.

This chain connects TRBV7-2 to TRBJ2-1, with TRBD2 identical over 14 bases. V lost 4 bases and J lost 9; bases outside the gene matches: 8. CDR1 is SGHTA, CDR2 FQGNSA, per germline. This CDR3 has 16 residues. CDR3 DNA: TGTGCCAGCAGCTCCCGACTAGCGGGAGGGGCAAGTGAGCAGTTCTTC. Translation gives CASSSRLAGGASEQFF.

The chain has TRBV29-1 and TRBJ2-7; 7 bases are a match to TRBD2. This CDR3 comprises 13 residues. Germline-derived CDR1 and CDR2 are SQVTM and ANQGSEA. The V and J ends lost 3 bases and 9 bases, in that order; junction bases with no gene match: 11. The CDR3 here is CSVEGDGTGGQYF. Here the CDR3 DNA reads TGCAGCGTTGAGGGAGACGGGACGGGGGGGCAGTACTTC.

The chain uses TRBV7-6 and TRBJ2-5; 11 positions match TRBD1. CDR1 and CDR2 from the germline V gene are SGHVS and FNYEAQ. With V trimmed by 2 bases and J by 5 bases, 10 bases remained unmatched. This CDR3 region has 17 residues. This CDR3 reads CASSLIWGTGGVETQYF. CDR3 in DNA: TGTGCCAGCAGCTTAATTTGGGGGACAGGGGGTGTGGAGACCCAGTACTTC.

This chain connects TRBV6-4 to TRBJ2-5, with 12 positions matching TRBD2. The V gene end was trimmed by 9 bases and the J gene end by 4 bases; junction bases not matched to a gene: 6. The germline gives CDR1 MRHNA, CDR2 SNTAGT. This CDR3 has 14 amino acids. The CDR3 loop is CARSTSGSLETQYF. The CDR3 DNA reads TGTGCCAGATCGACTAGCGGGAGTTTAGAGACCCAGTACTTC.

V and J are TRBV24-1 and TRBJ2-7, with TRBD1 as a possible D gene (5 bases). The CDR3 consists of 15 residues. Trimming left V 5 bases short and J 1 base short, with 14 bases between. Germline V gives CDR1 KGHDR, CDR2 SFDVKD. CDR3: CATSARDRASYEQYF. CDR3 bases: TGTGCCACCAGTGCCAGGGATAGGGCGTCCTACGAGCAGTACTTC.

J is TRBJ2-7 and V is TRBV6-5, with 7 nucleotides matching TRBD1. CDR1 is MNHEY and CDR2 is SVGAGI in the germline V gene. The CDR3 loop spans 14 amino acids. V lost 7 bases and J lost 4; bases outside the gene matches: 10. The chain's CDR3 is CASTNPRRGYEQYF. The CDR3 DNA follows: TGTGCCAGCACCAACCCGCGCAGGGGGTACGAGCAGTACTTC.

This clone is a singleton in its sample. This sequence joins TRBV7-9 and TRBJ1-4; D perhaps matches TRBD1 (5 bases). The CDR3 has 12 residues. V lost 2 bases and J 8 bases, leaving 6 bases between the germline ends. The germline V gene encodes CDR1 SEHNR and CDR2 FQNEAQ (reference sequence). In DNA, the CDR3 is TGTGCCAGCAGCTTATACAGGGAAAAACTGTTTTTT. Translated, it gives CASSLYREKLFF.

This chain uses TRBV6-2 or TRBV6-3 with TRBJ1-1; D possibly corresponds to TRBD1 (6 bases). CDR1 is MNHEY and CDR2 is SVGEGT in the germline V gene. The germline V and J ends were trimmed by 3 bases and 3 bases, with 17 bases remaining between them. This CDR3 is built from 16 residues. CDR3 coding DNA: TGTGCCAGCAGTTATAGCACAGGGTATGCGGACACTGAAGCTTTCTTT. This encodes CASSYSTGYADTEAFF.

The genes are TRBV28 and TRBJ2-7; 10 bases are a match to TRBD2. The CDR3 covers 17 residues. The germline V gene has CDR1 MDHEN and CDR2 SYDVKM. J lost 0 bases, V lost 3 bases, and 8 bases had no gene match. The CDR3 DNA reads TGTGCCAGCAGTTTCCCACTAGCGGGGAGGGGCTCCTACGAGCAGTACTTC. Residues: CASSFPLAGRGSYEQYF.

The CDR3 DNA follows: TGTGCCAGCAGCTTTCCAGACAGGGCTAACTATGGCTACACCTTC. It specifies CASSFPDRANYGYTF. The chain employs TRBV7-9 and TRBJ1-2; TRBD1 matches at 7 bases. V shed 3 bases and J 0 bases; nucleotides not matched to a gene: 4. The CDR3 has 15 amino acids. The V gene's germline CDR1 is SEHNR and CDR2 FQNEAQ (reference sequence).